The 16 T cell receptor beta chains given below trace back to one sample, sequenced in a study of shared clonotypes between healthy human individuals (dated by TCRdb to about 2020). The library relied on the immunoSEQ multiplex PCR assay. TCRdb obtained this table from immuneACCESS and retained in-frame rearrangements with V and J assigned. These tables miss some clones; where compared with another copy, unresolved V genes account for less than half of the shortfall, and the remainder is unexplained. Counted in this sample were about 680,000 clones; approximately 79% of them appeared once. The ten largest clones represent less than 2% of the sample. The sequencing sample was made of memory CD4+ T cells sorted from blood. This specimen's cell subset or site label, per the study, means: CD45RA-negative fraction. The receptor source for this set is a woman in her 30s in good health.

In regard to this clone: At one of its ends the junction is not consistent with the germline gene, which may arise from a read error. The chain employs TRBV28 and TRBJ1-2; D gene ambiguous. This CDR3 has 14 amino acids. CDR1 is MDHEN, CDR2 SYDVKM, per germline. The CDR3 bases are TGTGCCAGCAGTTTACCCGACCCTTACTATGGCTACGCCTTC. Its translation: CASSLPDPYYGYAF.

V and J are TRBV6-5 and TRBJ1-2, with TRBD1 identical over 7 bases. CDR1 is MNHEY and CDR2 is SVGAGI in the germline V gene. After removal of 6 bases from V and 6 bases from J, the junction contained 13 bases not matched to a gene. The CDR3 runs to 15 residues. CDR3 loop: CASRKGDRARDGYTF. The CDR3, as DNA: TGTGCCAGCAGAAAGGGCGACAGGGCGCGGGATGGCTACACCTTC.

For the CDR3, the DNA is TGTGCCAGCAGTCAGGACAGGGTAGGCAATGAGCAGTTCTTC. Its translation is CASSQDRVGNEQFF. The chain joins TRBV2 to TRBJ2-1, with 8 bases identical to TRBD1. Germline CDR1 is SNHLY and CDR2 is FYNNEI. With V trimmed by 5 bases and J by 6 bases, 6 bases remained unmatched. This CDR3 is 14 amino acids long. Full variable domain (missing parts from reference TRBV2 and TRBJ2-1): EPEVTQTPSHQVTQMGQEVILRCVPISNHLYFYWYRQILGQKVEFLVSFYNNEISEKSEIFDDQFSVERPDGSNFTLKIRSTKLEDSAMYFCASSQDRVGNEQFFGPGTRLTVL.

This clone appeared a few times. The V and J genes are TRBV19 and TRBJ2-4, with D maybe TRBD2 (5 bases). V dropped 6 bases and J dropped 6 bases, with 15 bases sitting between them. Germline V gene lookup returns CDR1 LNHDA and CDR2 SQIVND (reference sequence). This CDR3 is 14 amino acids long. The CDR3 nucleotides are TGTGCCAGTAGCCCTTTGAGCGGCCTAAACATTCAGTACTTC. The encoded protein is CASSPLSGLNIQYF. Filled out from reference TRBV19 and TRBJ2-4, the complete variable domain reads DGGITQSPKYLFRKEGQNVTLSCEQNLNHDAMYWYRQDPGQGLRLIYYSQIVNDFQKGDIAEGYSVSREKKESFPLTVTSAQKNPTAFYLCASSPLSGLNIQYFGAGTRLSVL.

This chain links TRBV5-1 with TRBJ1-1; 8 nucleotides align to TRBD1. Losses at the gene ends were 2 bases for V and 1 base for J; bases not matched to a gene: 4. The germline V gene has CDR1 SGHRS and CDR2 YFSETQ. The CDR3 runs 15 residues. The chain's CDR3 is CASSLTGTGNTEAFF. The CDR3 region has the DNA TGCGCCAGCAGCTTAACCGGGACAGGGAACACTGAAGCTTTCTTT.

The J gene is TRBJ2-7, the V gene TRBV5-1, with D perhaps TRBD1 (6 bases). CDR3 length: 13 amino acids. The V and J ends lost 4 bases and 0 bases respectively, with 8 bases between them. CDR1 is SGHRS and CDR2 is YFSETQ in the germline V gene. The CDR3 sequence: CASSGGPSYEQYF. Here the CDR3 DNA reads TGCGCCAGCAGCGGGGGCCCCTCCTACGAGCAGTACTTC.

The chain uses TRBV29-1 and TRBJ2-5; TRBD1 matches 7 bases. This CDR3 contains 13 residues. Germline CDR1 is SQVTM and CDR2 is ANQGSEA. With V trimmed by 4 bases and J by 5 bases, 7 bases remained unmatched. Here the CDR3 DNA reads TGCAGCGTTGGACAGGGACAGAAGGAGACCCAGTACTTC. Translating gives CSVGQGQKETQYF.

This clone was seen a handful of times. This chain uses TRBV7-2 with TRBJ2-1, with D unresolved. Germline-derived CDR1 and CDR2 are SGHTA and FQGNSA. The V and J ends lost 5 bases and 4 bases respectively, with 9 bases between them. This CDR3 has 13 residues. CDR3 in DNA: TGTGCCAGCAGCCCCTCTCGTTACAATGAGCAGTTCTTC. Its translation is CASSPSRYNEQFF.

The table lists this clone with many counts. The rearrangement joins TRBV10-3 to TRBJ2-2; 14 positions agree with TRBD2. The CDR3 has 17 amino acids. J was trimmed by 1 base and V by 7 bases; bases with no gene match: 5. CDR1 and CDR2 (germline): ENHRY, SYGVKD. The CDR3 loop reads CAIKGTSGGGNTGELFF. CDR3 bases: TGTGCCATCAAGGGGACTAGCGGGGGCGGGAACACCGGGGAGCTGTTTTTT.

This CDR3 is CAWSVNVYGYTF. The CDR3 nucleotides are TGTGCCTGGAGTGTGAATGTCTATGGCTACACCTTC. The gene calls are TRBV30 and TRBJ1-2; D gene uncertain. This CDR3 spans 12 amino acids. The V gene lost 0 bases and the J gene lost 4 bases, with 6 bases spanning the gap. Germline V gives CDR1 GTSNPN, CDR2 SVGIG (reference sequence).

The chain's CDR3 is CASESKDTQYF. CDR3 nucleotides: TGTGCCAGCGAGAGTAAGGATACGCAGTATTTT. This chain links TRBV28 with TRBJ2-3; D is undetermined. The CDR3 is made up of 11 amino acids. Germline V gives CDR1 MDHEN, CDR2 SYDVKM. V was pared by 8 bases and J by 6 bases, with 9 bases between. Full variable domain (missing parts from reference TRBV28 and TRBJ2-3): DVKVTQSSRYLVKRTGEKVFLECVQDMDHENMFWYRQDPGLGLRLIYFSYDVKMKEKGDIPEGYSVSREKKERFSLILESASTNQTSMYLCASESKDTQYFGPGTRLTVL.

This chain joins TRBV4-1 and TRBJ2-1; 7 positions agree with TRBD2. The trim removed 0 bases at V and 7 bases at J, leaving 21 bases unmatched. The CDR3 has 20 residues. Germline CDR1 is MGHRA and CDR2 is YSYEKL. CDR3 loop: CASSQDPGEGLDISRNEQFF. The CDR3 nucleotides read TGCGCCAGCAGCCAAGATCCGGGGGAGGGCCTCGATATAAGTAGGAATGAGCAGTTCTTC.

CDR3 protein: CASSSDRAGTEAFF. DNA for the CDR3: TGTGCCAGCAGCTCAGACAGGGCCGGGACTGAAGCTTTCTTT. V is TRBV7-9 and J is TRBJ1-1; TRBD1 matches at 7 bases. Losses at the gene ends were 4 bases for V and 5 bases for J; bases not matched to a gene: 7. This CDR3 is 14 amino acids long. Germline-derived CDR1 and CDR2 are SEHNR and FQNEAQ (reference sequence). The full variable domain, its missing parts supplied by reference TRBV7-9 and TRBJ1-1, is DTGVSQNPRHKITKRGQNVTFRCDPISEHNRLYWYRQTLGQGPEFLTYFQNEAQLEKSRLLSDRFSAERPKGSFSTLEIQRTEQGDSAMYLCASSSDRAGTEAFFGQGTRLTVV.

The chain carries TRBV4-1 and TRBJ2-5; TRBD2 is a possible D gene (6 bases). V gave up 0 bases and J gave up 7 bases, with 15 bases separating them. This CDR3 region has 15 residues. The V gene's germline CDR1 is MGHRA and CDR2 YSYEKL. The CDR3 is CASSQDFSGEVTQYF. Written as DNA, the CDR3 is TGCGCCAGCAGCCAAGATTTTAGTGGGGAGGTGACCCAGTACTTC.

This clone was seen at least ten times. The chain employs TRBV11-2 and TRBJ1-5; D gene ambiguous. Germline CDR1 is SGHAT and CDR2 is FQNNGV. V was shortened by 3 bases and J by 5 bases, with 8 bases between the two germline ends. The CDR3 is 13 residues long. In DNA, the CDR3 is TGTGCCAGCAGCTTCTCAGAGGATCAGCCCCAGCATTTT. It is translated as CASSFSEDQPQHF.

The chain employs TRBV5-1 and TRBJ2-7, with unresolved D. Germline assignment: CDR1 SGHRS and CDR2 YFSETQ. Trimming left V 0 bases short and J 5 bases short, with 12 bases between. The CDR3 has 14 residues. Here the CDR3 reads CASSLAGDTNEQYF. The CDR3 DNA sequence: TGCGCCAGCAGCTTGGCCGGTGATACAAACGAGCAGTACTTC.